This paragraph covers one T cell receptor beta chain sequence. What it binds is not known. This CDR3 has 14 amino acids. Germline CDR1 and CDR2: SNHLY and FYNNEI. Deletions cut 4 bases from V and 0 bases from J, with 10 bases between. These data are taken from a study of cytomegalovirus exposure and HLA in healthy donors. Overall study findings and caveats: TCR beta V- and J-gene trimming, according to a later analysis, was linked to a missense DCLRE1C variant. Further analysis, carried out later, found HLA-associated TCR beta chains more clonally expanded than equally common other chains.

13 Jbeta primers and 60 Vbeta primers were used for the PCR. Sequenced by immunoSEQ multiplex PCR; TCRdb stores in-frame clones only, minus some. In the table there are about 140,000 clones, 82% of which are singletons. The source material was PBMCs. This TCR was recovered from a man aged 18 to 29 in good health and CMV-seropositive. The chain has TRBV2 and TRBJ2-7; D gene unclear. This CDR3 is CASSGELSSYEQYF. Here the CDR3 DNA reads TGTGCCAGCAGTGGAGAGTTAAGCTCCTACGAGCAGTACTTC.